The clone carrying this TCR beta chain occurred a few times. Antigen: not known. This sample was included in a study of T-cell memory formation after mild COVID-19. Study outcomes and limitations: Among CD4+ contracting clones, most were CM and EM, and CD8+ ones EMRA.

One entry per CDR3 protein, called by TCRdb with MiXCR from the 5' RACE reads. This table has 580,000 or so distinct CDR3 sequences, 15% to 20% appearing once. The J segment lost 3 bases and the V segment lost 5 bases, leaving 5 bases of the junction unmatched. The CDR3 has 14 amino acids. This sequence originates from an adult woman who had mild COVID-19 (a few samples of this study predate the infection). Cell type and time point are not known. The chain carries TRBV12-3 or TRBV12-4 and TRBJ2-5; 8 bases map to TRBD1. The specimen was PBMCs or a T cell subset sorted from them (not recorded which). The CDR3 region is CASSTKTGEETQYF. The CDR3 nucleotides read TGTGCCAGCAGTACGAAGACAGGGGAAGAGACCCAGTACTTC.